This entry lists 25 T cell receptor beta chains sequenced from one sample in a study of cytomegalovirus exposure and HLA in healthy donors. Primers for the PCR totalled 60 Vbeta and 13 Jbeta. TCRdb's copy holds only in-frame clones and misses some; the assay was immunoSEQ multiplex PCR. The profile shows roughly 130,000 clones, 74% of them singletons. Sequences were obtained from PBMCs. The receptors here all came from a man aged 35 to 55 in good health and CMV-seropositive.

The CDR3 protein is CATSQTGLNTEAFF. CDR3 sequence (DNA): TGTGCCACCAGCCAGACAGGATTAAACACTGAAGCTTTCTTT. The rearrangement links TRBV15 to TRBJ1-1, with D possibly being TRBD1 (6 bases). CDR3 length: 14 amino acids. Looked up from germline, CDR1 is LNHNV and CDR2 is YYDKDF (reference sequence). The V and J ends lost 5 bases and 2 bases respectively, with 12 bases between them.

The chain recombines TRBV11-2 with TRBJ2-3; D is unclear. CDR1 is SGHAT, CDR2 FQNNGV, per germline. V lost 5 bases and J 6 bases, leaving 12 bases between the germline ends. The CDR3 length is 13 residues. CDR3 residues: CASSPNPRDTQYF. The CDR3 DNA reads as TGTGCCAGCAGCCCGAATCCGAGGGATACGCAGTATTTT.

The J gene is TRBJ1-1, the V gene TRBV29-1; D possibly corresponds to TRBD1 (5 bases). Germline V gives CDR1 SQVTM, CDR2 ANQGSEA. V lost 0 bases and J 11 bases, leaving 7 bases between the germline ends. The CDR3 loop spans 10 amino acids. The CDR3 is CSVEEGGAFF. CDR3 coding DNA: TGCAGCGTTGAAGAGGGGGGGGCTTTCTTT. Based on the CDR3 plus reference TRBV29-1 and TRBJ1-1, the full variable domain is SAVISQKPSRDICQRGTSLTIQCQVDSQVTMMFWYRQQPGQSLTLIATANQGSEATYESGFVIDKFPISRPNLTFSTLTVSNMSPEDSSIYLCSVEEGGAFFGQGTRLTVV.

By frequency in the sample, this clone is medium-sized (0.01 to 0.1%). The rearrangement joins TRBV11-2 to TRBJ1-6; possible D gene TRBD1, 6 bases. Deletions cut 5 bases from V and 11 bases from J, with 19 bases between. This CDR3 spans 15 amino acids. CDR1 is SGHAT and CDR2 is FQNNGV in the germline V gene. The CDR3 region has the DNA TGTGCCAGCAGCAGCCTACAGGGTATTGGGGCACCCCTCCACTTT. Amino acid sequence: CASSSLQGIGAPLHF. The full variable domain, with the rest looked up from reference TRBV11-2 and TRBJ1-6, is EAGVAQSPRYKIIEKRQSVAFWCNPISGHATLYWYQQILGQGPKLLIQFQNNGVVDDSQLPKDRFSAERLKGVDSTLKIQPAKLEDSAVYLCASSSLQGIGAPLHFGNGTRLTVT.

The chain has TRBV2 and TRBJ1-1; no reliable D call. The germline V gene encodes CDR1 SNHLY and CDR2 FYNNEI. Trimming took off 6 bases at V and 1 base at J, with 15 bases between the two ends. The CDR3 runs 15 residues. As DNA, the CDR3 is TGTGCCAGCAGCCTTAAGATACAGAGGAACACTGAAGCTTTCTTT. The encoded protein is CASSLKIQRNTEAFF.

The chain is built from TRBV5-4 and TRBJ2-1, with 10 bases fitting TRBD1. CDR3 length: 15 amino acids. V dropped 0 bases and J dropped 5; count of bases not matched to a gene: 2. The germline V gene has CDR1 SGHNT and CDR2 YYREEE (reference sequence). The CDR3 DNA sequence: TGTGCCAGCAGCTTGGGACAGGGGGCGAACAATGAGCAGTTCTTC. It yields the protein CASSLGQGANNEQFF.

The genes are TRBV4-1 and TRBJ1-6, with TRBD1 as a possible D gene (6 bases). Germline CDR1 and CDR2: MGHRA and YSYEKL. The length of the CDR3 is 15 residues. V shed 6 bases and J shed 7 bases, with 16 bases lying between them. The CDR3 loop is CASSAGERDNSPLHF. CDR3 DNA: TGCGCCAGCAGTGCAGGGGAAAGGGACAATTCACCCCTCCACTTT.

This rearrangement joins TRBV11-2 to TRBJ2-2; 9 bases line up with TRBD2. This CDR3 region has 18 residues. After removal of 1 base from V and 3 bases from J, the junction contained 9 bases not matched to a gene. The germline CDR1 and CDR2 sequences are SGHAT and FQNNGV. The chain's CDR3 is CASSLVPAGGPYTGELFF. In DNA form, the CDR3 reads TGTGCCAGCAGCTTAGTTCCAGCGGGGGGACCTTACACCGGGGAGCTGTTTTTT. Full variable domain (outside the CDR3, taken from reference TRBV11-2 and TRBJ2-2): EAGVAQSPRYKIIEKRQSVAFWCNPISGHATLYWYQQILGQGPKLLIQFQNNGVVDDSQLPKDRFSAERLKGVDSTLKIQPAKLEDSAVYLCASSLVPAGGPYTGELFFGEGSRLTVL.

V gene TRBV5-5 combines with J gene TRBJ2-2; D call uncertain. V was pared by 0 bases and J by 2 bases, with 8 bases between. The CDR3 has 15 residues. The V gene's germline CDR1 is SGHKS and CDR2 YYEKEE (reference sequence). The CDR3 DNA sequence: TGTGCCAGCAGCTTGGGGCAGGAAAACACCGGGGAGCTGTTTTTT. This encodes CASSLGQENTGELFF.

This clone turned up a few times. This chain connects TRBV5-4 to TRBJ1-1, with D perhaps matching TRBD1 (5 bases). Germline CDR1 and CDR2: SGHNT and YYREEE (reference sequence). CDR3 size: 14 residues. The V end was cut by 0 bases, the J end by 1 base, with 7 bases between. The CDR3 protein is CASSLGTGNTEAFF. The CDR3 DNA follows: TGTGCCAGCAGCTTGGGCACAGGGAACACTGAAGCTTTCTTT.

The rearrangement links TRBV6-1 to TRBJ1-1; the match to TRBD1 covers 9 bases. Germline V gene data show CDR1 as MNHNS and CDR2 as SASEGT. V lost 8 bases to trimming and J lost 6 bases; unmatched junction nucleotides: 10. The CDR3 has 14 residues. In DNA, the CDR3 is TGTGCCAGCGGGCGGGGACAGGGTTCGTCTGAAGCTTTCTTT. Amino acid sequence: CASGRGQGSSEAFF.

In DNA, the CDR3 is TGTGCCAGCAGCCAAAACCTGGGACAGGGGAGCAAAAACATTCAGTACTTC. It codes for CASSQNLGQGSKNIQYF. This chain uses TRBV4-2 with TRBJ2-4, with 10 bases that match TRBD1. With V trimmed by 2 bases and J by 3 bases, 7 bases remained unmatched. The CDR3 length is 17 residues. From germline, CDR1 is LGHNA and CDR2 YNFKEQ.

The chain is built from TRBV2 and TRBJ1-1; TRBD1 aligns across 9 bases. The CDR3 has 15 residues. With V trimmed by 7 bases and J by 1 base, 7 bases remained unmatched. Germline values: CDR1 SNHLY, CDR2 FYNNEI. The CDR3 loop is CASTVLTGGNTEAFF. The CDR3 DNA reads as TGTGCCAGCACCGTACTGACAGGGGGGAACACTGAAGCTTTCTTT.

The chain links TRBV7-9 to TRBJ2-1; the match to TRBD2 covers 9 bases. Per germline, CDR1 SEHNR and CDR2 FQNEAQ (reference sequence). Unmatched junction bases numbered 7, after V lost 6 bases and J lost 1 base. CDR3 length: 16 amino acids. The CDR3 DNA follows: TGTGCCAGCAGTTATATAGCGGGAGTATCCTACAATGAGCAGTTCTTC. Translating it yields CASSYIAGVSYNEQFF.

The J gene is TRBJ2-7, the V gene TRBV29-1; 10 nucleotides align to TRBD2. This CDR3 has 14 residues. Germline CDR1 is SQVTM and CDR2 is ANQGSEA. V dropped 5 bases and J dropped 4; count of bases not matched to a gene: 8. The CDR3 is CSVRLLAGRYEQYF. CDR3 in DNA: TGCAGCGTTCGCTTACTAGCGGGGAGGTACGAGCAGTACTTC.

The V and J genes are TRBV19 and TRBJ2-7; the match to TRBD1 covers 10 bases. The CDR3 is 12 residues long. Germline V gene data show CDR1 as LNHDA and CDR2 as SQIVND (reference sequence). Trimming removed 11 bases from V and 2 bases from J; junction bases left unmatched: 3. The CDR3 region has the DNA TGTGCCGTCGGGACAGGGGCCTACGAGCAGTACTTC. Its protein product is CAVGTGAYEQYF.

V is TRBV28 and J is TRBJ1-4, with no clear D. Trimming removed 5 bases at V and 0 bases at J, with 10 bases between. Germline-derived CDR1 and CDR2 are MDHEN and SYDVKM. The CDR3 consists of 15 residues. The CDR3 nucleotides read TGTGCCAGCAGTACGAGGTTAGCAACTAATGAAAAACTGTTTTTT. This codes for CASSTRLATNEKLFF.

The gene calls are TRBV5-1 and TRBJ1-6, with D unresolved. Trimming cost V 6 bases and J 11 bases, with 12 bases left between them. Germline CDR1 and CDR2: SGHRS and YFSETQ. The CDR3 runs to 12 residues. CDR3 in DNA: TGCGCCAGCACCGACTTCGATGCACCCCTCCACTTT. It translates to CASTDFDAPLHF.

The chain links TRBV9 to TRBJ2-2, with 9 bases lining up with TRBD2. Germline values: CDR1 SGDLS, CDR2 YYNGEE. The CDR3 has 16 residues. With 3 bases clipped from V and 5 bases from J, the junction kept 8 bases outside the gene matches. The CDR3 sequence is CASSALPSGVTGELFF. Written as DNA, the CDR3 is TGTGCCAGCAGCGCCCTCCCTAGCGGGGTAACCGGGGAGCTGTTTTTT.

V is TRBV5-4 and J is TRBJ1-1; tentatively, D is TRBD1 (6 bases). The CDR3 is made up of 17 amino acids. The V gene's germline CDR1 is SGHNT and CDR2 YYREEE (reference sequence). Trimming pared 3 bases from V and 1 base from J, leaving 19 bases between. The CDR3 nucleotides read TGTGCCAGCAGCTGGCGCTTACCGACAGGAACGAACACTGAAGCTTTCTTT. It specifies CASSWRLPTGTNTEAFF.

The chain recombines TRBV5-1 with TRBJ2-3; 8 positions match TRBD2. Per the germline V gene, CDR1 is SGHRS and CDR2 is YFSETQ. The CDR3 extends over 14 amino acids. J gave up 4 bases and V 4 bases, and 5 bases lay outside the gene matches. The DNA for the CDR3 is TGCGCCAGCAGCGTAGCGGGATTGTCAGATACGCAGTATTTT. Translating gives CASSVAGLSDTQYF.

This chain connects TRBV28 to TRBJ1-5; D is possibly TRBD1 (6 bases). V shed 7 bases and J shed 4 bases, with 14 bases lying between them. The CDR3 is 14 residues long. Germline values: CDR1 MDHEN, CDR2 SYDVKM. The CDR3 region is CASMAGGGNQPQHF. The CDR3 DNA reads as TGTGCCAGCATGGCGGGGGGCGGTAATCAGCCCCAGCATTTT.

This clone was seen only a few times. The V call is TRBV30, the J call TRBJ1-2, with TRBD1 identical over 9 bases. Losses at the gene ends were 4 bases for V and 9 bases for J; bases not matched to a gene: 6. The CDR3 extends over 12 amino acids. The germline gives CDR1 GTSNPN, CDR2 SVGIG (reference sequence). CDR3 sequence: CAWNDRGASYTF. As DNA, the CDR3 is TGTGCCTGGAATGACAGGGGGGCGAGCTACACCTTC.

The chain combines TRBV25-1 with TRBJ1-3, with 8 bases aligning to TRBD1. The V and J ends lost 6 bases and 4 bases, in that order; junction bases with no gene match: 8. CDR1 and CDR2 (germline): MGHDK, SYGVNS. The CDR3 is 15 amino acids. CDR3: CASSLTGTGGNTIYF. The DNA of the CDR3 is TGTGCCAGCAGCCTAACCGGGACAGGAGGAAACACCATATATTTT.

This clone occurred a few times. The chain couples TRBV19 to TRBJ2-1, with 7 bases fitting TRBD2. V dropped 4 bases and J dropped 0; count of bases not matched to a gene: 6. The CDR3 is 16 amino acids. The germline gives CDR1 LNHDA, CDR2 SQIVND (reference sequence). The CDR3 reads CASSSPRGISYNEQFF. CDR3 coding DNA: TGTGCCAGTAGTAGCCCGCGGGGGATCTCCTACAATGAGCAGTTCTTC.